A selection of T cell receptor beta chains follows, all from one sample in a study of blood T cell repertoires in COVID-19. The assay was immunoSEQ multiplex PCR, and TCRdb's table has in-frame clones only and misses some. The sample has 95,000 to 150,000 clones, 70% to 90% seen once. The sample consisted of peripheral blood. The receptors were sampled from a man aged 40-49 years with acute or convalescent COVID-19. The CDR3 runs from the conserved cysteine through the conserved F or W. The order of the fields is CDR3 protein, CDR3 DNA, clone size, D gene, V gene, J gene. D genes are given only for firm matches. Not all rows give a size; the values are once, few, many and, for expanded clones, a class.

CDR3aa: CASSEGETNEKLFF
CDR3nt: TGCGCCAGCAGCGAGGGAGAGACTAATGAAAAACTGTTTTTT
abundance: .
d_gene: .
v_gene: TRBV5-1
j_gene: TRBJ1-4

CDR3aa: CASSEIVVNF
CDR3nt: TGTGCCAGCAGTGAAATAGTGGTAAACTTC
abundance: many
d_gene: .
v_gene: TRBV2
j_gene: TRBJ2-5

CDR3aa: CAISQASNTEAFF
CDR3nt: TGTGCCATCAGCCAAGCTTCGAACACTGAAGCTTTCTTT
abundance: .
d_gene: .
v_gene: TRBV10-3
j_gene: TRBJ1-1

CDR3aa: CASSAGLAGASRQYF
CDR3nt: TGCGCCAGCAGCGCCGGACTAGCGGGGGCCTCGCGGCAGTACTTC
abundance: .
d_gene: TRBD2
v_gene: TRBV5-1
j_gene: TRBJ2-7

CDR3aa: CAWKKFRDRDEQYF
CDR3nt: TGTGCCTGGAAGAAATTTCGGGACAGGGACGAGCAGTACTTC
abundance: .
d_gene: TRBD1
v_gene: TRBV30
j_gene: TRBJ2-7

CDR3aa: CAWSPPGLGVEQYF
CDR3nt: TGTGCCTGGAGTCCCCCGGGACTGGGAGTCGAGCAGTACTTC
abundance: few
d_gene: .
v_gene: TRBV30
j_gene: TRBJ2-7

CDR3aa: CSVGEGSF
CDR3nt: .
abundance: .
d_gene: .
v_gene: TRBV29-1
j_gene: TRBJ1-2

CDR3aa: CASRTSGGVRETQYF
CDR3nt: TGCGCCAGCAGAACTAGCGGGGGGGTTAGAGAGACCCAGTACTTC
abundance: .
d_gene: TRBD2
v_gene: TRBV10-2
j_gene: TRBJ2-5

CDR3aa: CASSPTPGQGPTEKLFF
CDR3nt: TGTGCCAGCAGCCCAACCCCGGGACAGGGACCAACTGAAAAACTGTTTTTT
abundance: .
d_gene: TRBD1
v_gene: TRBV11-3
j_gene: TRBJ1-4

CDR3aa: CASRHLADYNEQFF
CDR3nt: TGTGCCAGCAGACATCTAGCGGACTACAATGAGCAGTTCTTC
abundance: .
d_gene: TRBD2
v_gene: TRBV2
j_gene: TRBJ2-1

CDR3aa: CASSDSGLARDEQFF
CDR3nt: TGTGCCAGCAGTGACTCGGGACTAGCCAGGGATGAGCAGTTCTTC
abundance: once
d_gene: TRBD2
v_gene: TRBV6-4
j_gene: TRBJ2-1

CDR3aa: CASSHRGGYEQYF
CDR3nt: TGTGCCAGCAGCCATCGGGGGGGCTACGAGCAGTACTTC
abundance: .
d_gene: TRBD2
v_gene: TRBV5-5
j_gene: TRBJ2-7

CDR3aa: CASSLHARPERNYGYTF
CDR3nt: TGTGCCAGCAGCTTACACGCGAGGCCAGAACGAAACTATGGCTACACCTTC
abundance: .
d_gene: .
v_gene: TRBV7-9
j_gene: TRBJ1-2

CDR3aa: CASSIGPSNYGYTF
CDR3nt: TGTGCCAGTAGTATTGGCCCCTCTAACTATGGCTACACCTTC
abundance: .
d_gene: .
v_gene: TRBV19
j_gene: TRBJ1-2

CDR3aa: CASRWESGANVLTF
CDR3nt: TGTGCCAGCAGATGGGAGTCTGGGGCCAACGTCCTGACTTTC
abundance: .
d_gene: .
v_gene: TRBV2
j_gene: TRBJ2-6

CDR3aa: CASSAGLAGPETQYF
CDR3nt: TGCGCCAGCAGCGCTGGGTTAGCGGGGCCAGAGACCCAGTACTTC
abundance: .
d_gene: TRBD2
v_gene: TRBV5-1
j_gene: TRBJ2-5

CDR3aa: CASSLTHQETQYF
CDR3nt: TGTGCCAGCAGCCTTACTCACCAAGAGACCCAGTACTTC
abundance: .
d_gene: .
v_gene: TRBV2
j_gene: TRBJ2-5

CDR3aa: CASGLFLTGFVGNTIYF
CDR3nt: TGTGCTAGTGGTTTGTTCTTGACAGGGTTTGTCGGAAACACCATATATTTT
abundance: .
d_gene: TRBD1
v_gene: TRBV12-5
j_gene: TRBJ1-3

CDR3aa: CASSITRQVNQPQHF
CDR3nt: TGTGCCAGTAGTATTACTAGGCAGGTGAATCAGCCCCAGCATTTT
abundance: .
d_gene: .
v_gene: TRBV19
j_gene: TRBJ1-5

CDR3aa: CASSGRNTEAFF
CDR3nt: TGTGCCAGCAGCGGGAGGAACACTGAAGCTTTCTTT
abundance: .
d_gene: .
v_gene: TRBV5-4
j_gene: TRBJ1-1

CDR3aa: CAWKVPGQLYSGANVLTF
CDR3nt: TGTGCCTGGAAGGTACCAGGACAGTTATACTCTGGGGCCAACGTCCTGACTTTC
abundance: .
d_gene: .
v_gene: TRBV30
j_gene: TRBJ2-6

CDR3aa: CASSMNRGVEQYF
CDR3nt: TGTGCCAGTAGTATGAACAGGGGGGTCGAGCAGTACTTC
abundance: .
d_gene: TRBD1
v_gene: TRBV19
j_gene: TRBJ2-7

CDR3aa: CASSRGLAYTDTQYF
CDR3nt: TGTGCCAGCAGCAGGGGACTAGCGTACACAGATACGCAGTATTTT
abundance: .
d_gene: TRBD2
v_gene: TRBV6-2/TRBV6-3
j_gene: TRBJ2-3

CDR3aa: CASSTGPEGTIYF
CDR3nt: TGCGCCAGCAGTACCGGCCCTGAGGGCACCATATATTTT
abundance: .
d_gene: .
v_gene: TRBV5-1
j_gene: TRBJ1-3

CDR3aa: CAIHWPFTTDEKLFF
CDR3nt: TGTGCCATTCATTGGCCCTTCACGACAGATGAAAAACTGTTTTTT
abundance: .
d_gene: .
v_gene: TRBV10-3
j_gene: TRBJ1-4

CDR3aa: CASSSSDRPAFF
CDR3nt: TGTGCCAGTAGTTCATCGGACAGACCGGCTTTCTTT
abundance: .
d_gene: .
v_gene: TRBV19
j_gene: TRBJ1-1

CDR3aa: CASSKGLRQQNYGYTF
CDR3nt: TGTGCCAGCAGCAAGGGCCTTAGACAGCAGAACTATGGCTACACCTTC
abundance: few
d_gene: .
v_gene: TRBV7-9
j_gene: TRBJ1-2

CDR3aa: CASSLILAGGKETQYF
CDR3nt: TGCGCCAGCAGCTTAATACTAGCGGGAGGGAAAGAGACCCAGTACTTC
abundance: once
d_gene: TRBD2
v_gene: TRBV5-1
j_gene: TRBJ2-5

CDR3aa: CASSVGTPNTGELFF
CDR3nt: TGTGCCAGCAGCGTAGGGACACCGAACACCGGGGAGCTGTTTTTT
abundance: .
d_gene: .
v_gene: TRBV9
j_gene: TRBJ2-2

CDR3aa: CASRWGEGNYGYTF
CDR3nt: TGTGCCAGCCGCTGGGGTGAGGGTAACTATGGCTACACCTTC
abundance: .
d_gene: .
v_gene: TRBV5-4
j_gene: TRBJ1-2

CDR3aa: CASSLNRALDTQYF
CDR3nt: TGTGCCAGCAGCTTAAACAGGGCTCTCGATACGCAGTATTTT
abundance: .
d_gene: .
v_gene: TRBV7-8
j_gene: TRBJ2-3

CDR3aa: CAWTSGTGSGGYTF
CDR3nt: TGTGCCTGGACGTCAGGCACAGGATCGGGTGGCTACACCTTC
abundance: .
d_gene: .
v_gene: TRBV30
j_gene: TRBJ1-2

CDR3aa: CASSLVSSQYEQYF
CDR3nt: TGTGCCAGCAGCTTAGTTAGCAGTCAATACGAGCAGTACTTC
abundance: .
d_gene: .
v_gene: TRBV11-2
j_gene: TRBJ2-7

CDR3aa: CASSESGRTGELFF
CDR3nt: TGCGCCAGCAGTGAGTCGGGGAGGACCGGGGAGCTGTTTTTT
abundance: .
d_gene: .
v_gene: TRBV10-1
j_gene: TRBJ2-2

CDR3aa: CASRPDRAPLPQGYTF
CDR3nt: TGTGCCAGCAGACCCGACAGGGCTCCCCTCCCTCAAGGCTACACCTTC
abundance: .
d_gene: TRBD1
v_gene: TRBV27
j_gene: TRBJ1-2

CDR3aa: CASSEGGGSQETQYF
CDR3nt: TGTGCCAGCAGTGAAGGGGGGGGCTCTCAAGAGACCCAGTACTTC
abundance: .
d_gene: .
v_gene: TRBV2
j_gene: TRBJ2-5

CDR3aa: CASSTVFGNTIYF
CDR3nt: TGTGCCAGCAGCACTGTATTCGGAAACACCATATATTTT
abundance: .
d_gene: .
v_gene: TRBV9
j_gene: TRBJ1-3

CDR3aa: CASSLVAGAAGELFF
CDR3nt: TGTGCCAGCAGCTTAGTAGCGGGGGCCGCCGGGGAGCTGTTTTTT
abundance: .
d_gene: TRBD2
v_gene: TRBV11-3
j_gene: TRBJ2-2

CDR3aa: CASSAGVGSTQYF
CDR3nt: TGTGCCAGCAGCGCAGGGGTAGGGAGTACGCAGTATTTT
abundance: once
d_gene: .
v_gene: TRBV7-9
j_gene: TRBJ2-3

CDR3aa: CASSYSGSSYEQYF
CDR3nt: TGTGCCAGCAGTTACTCTGGGAGCTCCTACGAGCAGTACTTC
abundance: .
d_gene: .
v_gene: TRBV6-6
j_gene: TRBJ2-7

CDR3aa: CASSQDPGQTYEQYF
CDR3nt: TGTGCCAGCAGCCAAGATCCGGGACAAACCTACGAGCAGTACTTC
abundance: .
d_gene: .
v_gene: TRBV3-1/TRBV3-2
j_gene: TRBJ2-7

CDR3aa: CASSLGGQKSYEQYF
CDR3nt: TGTGCCAGCAGCTTAGGAGGACAAAAGTCCTACGAGCAGTACTTC
abundance: .
d_gene: .
v_gene: TRBV7-2
j_gene: TRBJ2-7

CDR3aa: CASSRLEGTDTQYF
CDR3nt: TGTGCCAGCAGCCGACTAGAGGGGACAGATACGCAGTATTTT
abundance: .
d_gene: .
v_gene: TRBV7-9
j_gene: TRBJ2-3

CDR3aa: CASTGQGYNSPLHF
CDR3nt: TGTGCCAGCACCGGACAGGGCTATAATTCACCCCTCCACTTT
abundance: .
d_gene: TRBD1
v_gene: TRBV13
j_gene: TRBJ1-6

CDR3aa: CASSRTQGNTEAFF
CDR3nt: TGCGCCAGCAGCCGGACACAGGGGAACACTGAAGCTTTCTTT
abundance: .
d_gene: .
v_gene: TRBV5-1
j_gene: TRBJ1-1